The entry that follows covers one T cell receptor beta chain sequence. These data come from a study of blood T cell repertoires in COVID-19. The CDR3 sequence is 13 residues long. Between the trimmed V and J ends, which lost 5 bases and 7 bases, there was a span of 12 bases. Libraries were prepared by immunoSEQ multiplex PCR; TCRdb keeps only in-frame clonotypes and omits some of them. The profile shows roughly 100,000 clones, around nine tenths of them singletons. V and J are TRBV12-3 or TRBV12-4 and TRBJ1-5, with D possibly being TRBD1 (5 bases). The clonotype comes from a woman aged 45-59 years with COVID-19, enrolled during active disease. Sequenced material: peripheral blood. DNA for the CDR3: TGTGCCAGCAGTGTAGGGGCGAGCCAGCCCCAGCATTTT. The encoded protein is CASSVGASQPQHF.